This entry is about one TCR beta chain. Germline V gene lookup returns CDR1 SGHKS and CDR2 YYEKEE (reference sequence). Between the trimmed V and J ends, which lost 4 bases and 4 bases, there was a span of 15 bases. This CDR3 comprises 15 residues. The data belong to a study of blood T cell repertoires in COVID-19. The overall study: Donors in the United States, Italy and Spain gave samples during acute or convalescent COVID-19. The cDNA or gDNA used as material had been derived from T cells, B-cell-depleted T cells, or PBMCs.

As processed by the authors: By means of reference gene primer amplification, nucleated cell counts were estimated. Sequencing was performed with immunoSEQ multiplex PCR; in TCRdb, only in-frame clones are kept and a portion is missing. V and J calls and clone size are those listed in that table; D and trimming were worked out from the DNA. This table has 250,000 to 300,000 clones, 85% to 90% appearing once. This TCR was sampled from a man between 18 and 35 years old with active or convalescent COVID-19. Specimen: peripheral blood. The chain combines TRBV5-5 with TRBJ2-1; D possibly corresponds to TRBD2 (6 bases). The CDR3 nucleotides are TGTGCCAGCAGCAAGGGACTCGGGGAATACAATGAGCAGTTCTTC. Translated, it gives CASSKGLGEYNEQFF.